This TCR beta chain was retrieved from a study of cytomegalovirus exposure and HLA in healthy donors. Germline CDR1 MNHNS, CDR2 SASEGT. Trimming removed 2 bases from V and 5 bases from J, with 15 bases in between. The CDR3 is 15 amino acids. Measured with immunoSEQ multiplex PCR; TCRdb has only the in-frame clones, and not every one. The table has 200,000 or so clones, around 84% seen once. The chain links TRBV6-1 to TRBJ1-1, with unresolved D. Specimen: PBMCs. This clonotype was obtained from a woman in her twenties or thirties in good health and CMV-seropositive. The CDR3 nucleotides are TGTGCCAGCAGTGAAAGGCGCGGGAGTTGGACTGAAGCTTTCTTT. As protein: CASSERRGSWTEAFF.